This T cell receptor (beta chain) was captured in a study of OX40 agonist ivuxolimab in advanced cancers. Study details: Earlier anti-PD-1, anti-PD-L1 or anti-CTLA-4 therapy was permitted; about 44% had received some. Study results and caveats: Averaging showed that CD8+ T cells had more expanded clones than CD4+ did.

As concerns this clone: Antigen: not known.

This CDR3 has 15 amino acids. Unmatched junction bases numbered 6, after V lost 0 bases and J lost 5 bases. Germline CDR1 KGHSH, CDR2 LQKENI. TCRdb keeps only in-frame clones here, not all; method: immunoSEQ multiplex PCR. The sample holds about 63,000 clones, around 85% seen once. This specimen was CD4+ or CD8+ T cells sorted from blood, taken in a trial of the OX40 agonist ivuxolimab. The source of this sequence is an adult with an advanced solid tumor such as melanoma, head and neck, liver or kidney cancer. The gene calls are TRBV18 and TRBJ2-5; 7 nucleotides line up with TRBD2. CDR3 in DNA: TGTGCCAGCTCACCACCGGCGAGGGAGGGTGAGACCCAGTACTTC. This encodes CASSPPAREGETQYF.